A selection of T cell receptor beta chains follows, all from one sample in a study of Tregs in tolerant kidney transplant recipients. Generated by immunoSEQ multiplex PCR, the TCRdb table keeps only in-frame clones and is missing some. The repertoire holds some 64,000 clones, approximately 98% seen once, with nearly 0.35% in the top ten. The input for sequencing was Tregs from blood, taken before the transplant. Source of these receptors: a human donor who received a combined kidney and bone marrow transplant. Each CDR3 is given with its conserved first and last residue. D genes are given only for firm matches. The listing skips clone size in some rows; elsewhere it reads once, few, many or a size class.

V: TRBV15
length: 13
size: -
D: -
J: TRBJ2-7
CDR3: CATSRGTVSEQYF
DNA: TGTGCCACCAGCAGAGGAACGGTCTCCGAGCAGTACTTC

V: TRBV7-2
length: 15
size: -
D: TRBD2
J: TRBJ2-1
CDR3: CASSLGSGSINEQFF
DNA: TGTGCCAGCAGCTTAGGTAGCGGGAGTATCAATGAGCAGTTCTTC

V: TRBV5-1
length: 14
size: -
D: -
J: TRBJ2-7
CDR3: CASSGGRVTYEQYF
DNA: TGCGCCAGCAGCGGGGGCCGCGTTACCTACGAGCAGTACTTC

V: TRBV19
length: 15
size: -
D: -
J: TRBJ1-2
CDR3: CASSSPFGGNYGYTF
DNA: TGTGCCAGTAGTAGTCCGTTCGGAGGGAACTATGGCTACACCTTC

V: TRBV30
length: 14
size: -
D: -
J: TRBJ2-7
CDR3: CAWSVPGDRYEQYF
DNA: TGTGCCTGGAGTGTCCCAGGGGACCGTTACGAGCAGTACTTC

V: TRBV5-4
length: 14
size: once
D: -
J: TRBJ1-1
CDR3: CASSLSGKSTEAFF
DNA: TGTGCCAGCAGCTTATCCGGGAAGTCGACTGAAGCTTTCTTT

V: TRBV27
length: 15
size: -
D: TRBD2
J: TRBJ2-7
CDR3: CASSFGLAGVSEQYF
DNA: TGTGCCAGCAGTTTCGGACTAGCGGGAGTATCGGAGCAGTACTTC

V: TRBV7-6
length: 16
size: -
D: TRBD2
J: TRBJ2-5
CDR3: CASSFSGGAVQETQYF
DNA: TGTGCCAGCAGCTTCAGCGGGGGGGCCGTCCAAGAGACCCAGTACTTC

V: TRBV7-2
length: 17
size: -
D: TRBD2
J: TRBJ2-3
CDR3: CASSLYGTSGSTDTQYF
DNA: TGTGCCAGCAGCTTATACGGGACTAGCGGGAGCACAGATACGCAGTATTTT

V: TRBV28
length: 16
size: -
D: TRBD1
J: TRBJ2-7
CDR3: CASSSPLEDRAYEQYF
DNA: TGTGCCAGCAGTTCGCCTTTAGAGGACAGGGCCTACGAGCAGTACTTC

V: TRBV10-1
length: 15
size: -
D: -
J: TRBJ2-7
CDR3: CASSDPAVSVYEQYF
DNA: TGCGCCAGCAGTGACCCCGCGGTCAGTGTTTACGAGCAGTACTTC

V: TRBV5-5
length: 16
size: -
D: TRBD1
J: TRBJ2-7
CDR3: CASSSPGQGARHEQYF
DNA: TGTGCCAGCAGCTCCCCGGGACAGGGGGCACGACACGAGCAGTACTTC

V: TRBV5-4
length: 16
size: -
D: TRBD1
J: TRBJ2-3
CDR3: CASSLRLGQGTDTQYF
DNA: TGTGCCAGCAGCTTGAGGTTGGGACAGGGGACAGATACGCAGTATTTT

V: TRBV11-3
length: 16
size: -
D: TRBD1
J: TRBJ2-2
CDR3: CASSFADRGPSGELFF
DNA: TGTGCCAGCAGCTTCGCGGACAGGGGGCCCTCCGGGGAGCTGTTTTTT

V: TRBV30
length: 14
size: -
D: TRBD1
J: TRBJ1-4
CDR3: CAWSTWTGDEKLFF
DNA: TGTGCCTGGAGTACCTGGACAGGGGATGAAAAACTGTTTTTT

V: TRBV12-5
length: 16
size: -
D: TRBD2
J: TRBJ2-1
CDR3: CASGGTSGNSYNEQFF
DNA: TGTGCTAGTGGCGGGACTAGCGGAAATTCCTACAATGAGCAGTTCTTC

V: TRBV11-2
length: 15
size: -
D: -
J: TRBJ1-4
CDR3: CASSLRLQDNEKLFF
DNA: TGTGCCAGCAGCTTACGTTTACAGGATAATGAAAAACTGTTTTTT

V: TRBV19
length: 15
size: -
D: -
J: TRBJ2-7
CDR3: CASSILVAETYEQYF
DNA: TGTGCCAGTAGTATCCTGGTAGCGGAAACCTACGAGCAGTACTTC

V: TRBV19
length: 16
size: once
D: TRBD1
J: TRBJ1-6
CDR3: CASSAYRGRMNSPLHF
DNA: TGTGCCAGTAGTGCTTACAGGGGGCGGATGAATTCACCCCTCCACTTT

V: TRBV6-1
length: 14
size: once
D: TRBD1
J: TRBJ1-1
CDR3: CASRETGGNLEAFF
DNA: TGTGCCAGCAGAGAGACAGGGGGTAACCTTGAAGCTTTCTTT

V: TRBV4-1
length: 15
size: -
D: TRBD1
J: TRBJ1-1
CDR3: CASSPETQGGTEAFF
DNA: TGCGCCAGCAGCCCCGAAACCCAGGGGGGTACTGAAGCTTTCTTT

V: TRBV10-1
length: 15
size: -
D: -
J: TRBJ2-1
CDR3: CASRPQALSYNEQFF
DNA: TGCGCCAGCAGACCTCAGGCACTCTCCTACAATGAGCAGTTCTTC

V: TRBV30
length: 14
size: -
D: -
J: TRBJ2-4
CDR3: CAWSRGLAKNIQYF
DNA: TGTGCCTGGAGTCGCGGCCTAGCCAAAAACATTCAGTACTTC

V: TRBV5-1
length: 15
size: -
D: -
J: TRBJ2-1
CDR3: CASSLALTTDDEQFF
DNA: TGCGCCAGCAGCTTGGCCCTGACTACTGATGATGAGCAGTTCTTC

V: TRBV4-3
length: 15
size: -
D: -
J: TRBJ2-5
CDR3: CASSQGLRRQETQYF
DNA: TGCGCCAGCAGCCAGGGACTGCGAAGACAAGAGACCCAGTACTTC

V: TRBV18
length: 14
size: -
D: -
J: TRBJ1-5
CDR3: CASSLGLRNQPQHF
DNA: TGTGCCAGCTCACTGGGACTCCGCAATCAGCCCCAGCATTTT

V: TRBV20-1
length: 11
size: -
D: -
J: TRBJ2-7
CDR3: CSTERSYEQYF
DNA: TGCAGTACAGAACGGTCCTACGAGCAGTACTTC

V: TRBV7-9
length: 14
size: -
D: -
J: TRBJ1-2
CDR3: CASSLQGTRNGYTF
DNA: TGTGCCAGCAGCTTACAGGGGACACGTAATGGCTACACCTTC

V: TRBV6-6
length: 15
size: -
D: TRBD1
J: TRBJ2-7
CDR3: CASSYGQGRAYEQYF
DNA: TGTGCCAGCAGTTACGGACAGGGGAGAGCCTACGAGCAGTACTTC

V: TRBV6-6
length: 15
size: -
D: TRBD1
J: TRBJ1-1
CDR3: CASGPGQGQYTEAFF
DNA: TGTGCCAGCGGGCCGGGACAGGGGCAGTACACTGAAGCTTTCTTT

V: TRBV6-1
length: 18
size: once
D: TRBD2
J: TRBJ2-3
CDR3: CASSEQNGRPLSTDTQYF
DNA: TGTGCCAGCAGTGAACAAAACGGGAGGCCACTGAGCACAGATACGCAGTATTTT

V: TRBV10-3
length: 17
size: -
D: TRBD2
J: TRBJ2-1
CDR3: CAISRHLGGRADNEQFF
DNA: TGTGCCATCAGTCGACACTTAGGCGGGAGGGCCGACAATGAGCAGTTCTTC

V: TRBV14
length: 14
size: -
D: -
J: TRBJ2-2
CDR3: CASKPSHRAGELFF
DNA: TGTGCCAGCAAACCCTCGCACCGGGCCGGGGAGCTGTTTTTT